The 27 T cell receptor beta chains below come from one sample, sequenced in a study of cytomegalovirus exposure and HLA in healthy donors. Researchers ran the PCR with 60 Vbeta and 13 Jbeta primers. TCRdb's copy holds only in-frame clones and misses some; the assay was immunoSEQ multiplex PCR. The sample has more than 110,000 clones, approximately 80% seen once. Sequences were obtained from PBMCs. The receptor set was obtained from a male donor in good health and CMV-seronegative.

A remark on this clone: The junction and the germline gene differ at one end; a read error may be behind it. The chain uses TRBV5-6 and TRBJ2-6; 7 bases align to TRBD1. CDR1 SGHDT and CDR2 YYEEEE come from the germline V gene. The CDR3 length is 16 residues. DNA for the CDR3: TGTGCCAGCAGCACCTATACAGGGGCTGGGGCCAACGGCCTGACTTTC. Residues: CASSTYTGAGANGLTF.

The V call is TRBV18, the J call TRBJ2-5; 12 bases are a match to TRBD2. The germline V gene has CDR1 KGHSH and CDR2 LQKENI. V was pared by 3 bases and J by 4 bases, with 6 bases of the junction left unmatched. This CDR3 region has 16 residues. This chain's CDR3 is CASSPPASGRGETQYF. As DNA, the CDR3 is TGTGCCAGCTCACCCCCAGCTAGCGGGAGGGGAGAGACCCAGTACTTC.

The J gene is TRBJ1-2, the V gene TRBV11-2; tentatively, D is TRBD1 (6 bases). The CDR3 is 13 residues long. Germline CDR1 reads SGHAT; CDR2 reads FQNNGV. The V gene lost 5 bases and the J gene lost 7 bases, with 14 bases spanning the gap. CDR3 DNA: TGTGCCAGCAGCCCTGGACAGATAGGTGGCTACACCTTC. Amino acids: CASSPGQIGGYTF.

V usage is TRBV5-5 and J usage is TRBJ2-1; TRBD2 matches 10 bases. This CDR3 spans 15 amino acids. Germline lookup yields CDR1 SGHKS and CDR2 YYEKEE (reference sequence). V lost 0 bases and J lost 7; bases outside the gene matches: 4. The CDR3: CASSLAVTSGNEQFF. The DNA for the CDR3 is TGTGCCAGCAGCTTGGCGGTGACTAGCGGGAATGAGCAGTTCTTC.

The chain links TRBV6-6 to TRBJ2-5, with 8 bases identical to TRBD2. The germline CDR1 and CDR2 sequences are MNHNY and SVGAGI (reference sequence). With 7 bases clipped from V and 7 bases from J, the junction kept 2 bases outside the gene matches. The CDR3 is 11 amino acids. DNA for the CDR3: TGTGCCAGCACACGGGAGGGGACCCAGTACTTC. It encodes CASTREGTQYF.

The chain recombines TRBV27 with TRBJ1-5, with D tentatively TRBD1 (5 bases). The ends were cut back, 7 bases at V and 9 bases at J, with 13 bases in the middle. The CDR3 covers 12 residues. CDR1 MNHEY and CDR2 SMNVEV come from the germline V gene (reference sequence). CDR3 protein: CASMGGGGPQHF. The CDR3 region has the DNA TGTGCCAGCATGGGGGGTGGGGGGCCCCAGCATTTT.

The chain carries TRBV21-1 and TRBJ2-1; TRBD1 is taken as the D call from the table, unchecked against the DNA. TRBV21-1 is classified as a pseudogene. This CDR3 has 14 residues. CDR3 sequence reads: CASSNVTIYNEQFF. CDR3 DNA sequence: TGTGCCAGCAGCAACGTCACAATCTACAATGAGCAGTTCTTC.

The CDR3, as DNA: TGTGCCAGCAGCTTACGAGCCGCACCCTCCTATAATTCACCCCTCCACTTT. Translated, it gives CASSLRAAPSYNSPLHF. The rearrangement uses TRBV7-8 and TRBJ1-6; D is unclear. Per the germline V gene, CDR1 is SGHVS and CDR2 is FQNEAQ. The V gene lost 2 bases and the J gene lost 0 bases, with 11 bases spanning the gap. This CDR3 contains 17 residues.

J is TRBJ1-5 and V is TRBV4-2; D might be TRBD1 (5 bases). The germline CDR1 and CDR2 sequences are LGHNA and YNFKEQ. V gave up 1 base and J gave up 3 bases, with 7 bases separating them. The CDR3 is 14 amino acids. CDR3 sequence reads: CASSQVTVNQPQHF. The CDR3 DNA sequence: TGTGCCAGCAGCCAAGTGACAGTCAATCAGCCCCAGCATTTT.

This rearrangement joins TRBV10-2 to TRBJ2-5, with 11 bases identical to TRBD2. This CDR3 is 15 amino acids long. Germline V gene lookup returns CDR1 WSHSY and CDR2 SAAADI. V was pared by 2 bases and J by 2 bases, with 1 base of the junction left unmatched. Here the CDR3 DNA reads TGCGCCAGCAGTGAGGTAGCGGGGGGGCAAGAGACCCAGTACTTC. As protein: CASSEVAGGQETQYF.

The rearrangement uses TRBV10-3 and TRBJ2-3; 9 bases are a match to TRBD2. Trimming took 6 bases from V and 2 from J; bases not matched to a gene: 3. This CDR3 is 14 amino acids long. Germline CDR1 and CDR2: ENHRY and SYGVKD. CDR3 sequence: CAISASGITDTQYF. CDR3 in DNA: TGTGCCATCAGCGCTAGCGGGATCACAGATACGCAGTATTTT.

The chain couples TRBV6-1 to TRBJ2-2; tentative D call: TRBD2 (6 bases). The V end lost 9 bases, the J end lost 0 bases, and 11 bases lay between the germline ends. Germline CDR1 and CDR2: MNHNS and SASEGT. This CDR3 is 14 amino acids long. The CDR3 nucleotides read TGTGCCAGTCGGCGGGGCACGAACACCGGGGAGCTGTTTTTT. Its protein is CASRRGTNTGELFF.

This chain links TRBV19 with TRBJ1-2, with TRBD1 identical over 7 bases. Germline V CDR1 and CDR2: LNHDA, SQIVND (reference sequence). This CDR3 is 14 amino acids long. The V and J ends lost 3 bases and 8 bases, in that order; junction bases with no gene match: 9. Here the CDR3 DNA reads TGTGCCAGTAGTATCCAACGGGACAGCGGAGGCTACACCTTC. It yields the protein CASSIQRDSGGYTF.

CDR3 protein: CASSPSGSTNYNEQFF. The CDR3 nucleotides are TGTGCCAGCTCACCTTCGGGATCTACTAACTACAATGAGCAGTTCTTC. V gene TRBV18 combines with J gene TRBJ2-1; possibly TRBD2 for D (5 bases). Between the trimmed V and J ends, which lost 3 bases and 3 bases, there was a span of 15 bases. The CDR3 is 16 residues long. Germline lookup yields CDR1 KGHSH and CDR2 LQKENI.

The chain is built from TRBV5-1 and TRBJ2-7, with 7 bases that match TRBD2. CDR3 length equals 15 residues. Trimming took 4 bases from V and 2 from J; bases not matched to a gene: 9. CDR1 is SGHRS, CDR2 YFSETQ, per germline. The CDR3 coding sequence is TGCGCCAGCAGCGCGAGAGGGGACTATACCTACGAGCAGTACTTC. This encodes CASSARGDYTYEQYF.

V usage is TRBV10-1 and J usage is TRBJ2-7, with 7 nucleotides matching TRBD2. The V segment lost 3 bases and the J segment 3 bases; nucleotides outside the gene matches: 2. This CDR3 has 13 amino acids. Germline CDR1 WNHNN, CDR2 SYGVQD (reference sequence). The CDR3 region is CASSEAGLYEQYF. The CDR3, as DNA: TGCGCCAGCAGTGAAGCGGGGCTCTACGAGCAGTACTTC.

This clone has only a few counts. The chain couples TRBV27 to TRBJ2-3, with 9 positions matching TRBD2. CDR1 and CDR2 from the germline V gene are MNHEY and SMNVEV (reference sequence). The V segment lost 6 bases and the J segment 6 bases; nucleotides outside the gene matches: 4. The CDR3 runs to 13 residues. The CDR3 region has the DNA TGTGCCAGCAGGACCGGGACTAGCGATACGCAGTATTTT. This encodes CASRTGTSDTQYF.

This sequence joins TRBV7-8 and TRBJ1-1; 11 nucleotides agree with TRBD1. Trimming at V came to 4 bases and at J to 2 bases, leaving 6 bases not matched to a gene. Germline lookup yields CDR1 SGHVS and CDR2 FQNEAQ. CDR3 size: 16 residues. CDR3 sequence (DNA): TGTGCCAGCAGCTCAGGACAGGGGGCATTCAACACTGAAGCTTTCTTT. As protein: CASSSGQGAFNTEAFF.

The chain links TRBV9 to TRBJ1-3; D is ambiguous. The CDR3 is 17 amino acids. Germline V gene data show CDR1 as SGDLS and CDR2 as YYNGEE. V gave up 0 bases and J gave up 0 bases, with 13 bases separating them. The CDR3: CASSVVSDFGSGNTIYF. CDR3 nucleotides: TGTGCCAGCAGCGTAGTTTCAGACTTTGGCTCTGGAAACACCATATATTTT.

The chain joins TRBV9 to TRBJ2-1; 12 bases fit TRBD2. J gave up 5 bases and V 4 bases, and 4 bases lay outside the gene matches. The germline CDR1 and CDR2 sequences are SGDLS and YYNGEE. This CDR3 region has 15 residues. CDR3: CASSQGLAGHNEQFF. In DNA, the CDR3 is TGTGCCAGCAGCCAAGGACTAGCGGGACACAATGAGCAGTTCTTC. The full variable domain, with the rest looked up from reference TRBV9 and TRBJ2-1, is DSGVTQTPKHLITATGQRVTLRCSPRSGDLSVYWYQQSLDQGLQFLIQYYNGEERAKGNILERFSAQQFPDLHSELNLSSLELGDSALYFCASSQGLAGHNEQFFGPGTRLTVL.

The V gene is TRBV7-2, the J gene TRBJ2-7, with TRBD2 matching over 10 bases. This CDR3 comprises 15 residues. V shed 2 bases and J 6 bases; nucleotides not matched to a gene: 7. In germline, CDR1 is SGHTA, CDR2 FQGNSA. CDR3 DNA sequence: TGTGCCAGCAGCTTAAAGCGGGGGGGCCAGGGCGAGCAGTACTTC. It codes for CASSLKRGGQGEQYF.

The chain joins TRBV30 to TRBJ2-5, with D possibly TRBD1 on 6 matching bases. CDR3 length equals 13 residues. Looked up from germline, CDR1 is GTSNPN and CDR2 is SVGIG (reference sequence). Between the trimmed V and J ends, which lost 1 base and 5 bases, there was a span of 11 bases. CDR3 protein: CAWSDRAGETQYF. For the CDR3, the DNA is TGTGCCTGGAGTGACAGGGCAGGGGAGACCCAGTACTTC.

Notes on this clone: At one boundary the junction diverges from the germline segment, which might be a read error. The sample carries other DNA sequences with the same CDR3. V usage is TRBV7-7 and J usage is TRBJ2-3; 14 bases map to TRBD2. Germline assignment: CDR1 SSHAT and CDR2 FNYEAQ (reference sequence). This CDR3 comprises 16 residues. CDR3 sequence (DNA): TGTGCTAGCAGCCAGGGACTAGCGGGAGTATTAGATACGCAGTATTTT. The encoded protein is CASSQGLAGVLDTQYF.

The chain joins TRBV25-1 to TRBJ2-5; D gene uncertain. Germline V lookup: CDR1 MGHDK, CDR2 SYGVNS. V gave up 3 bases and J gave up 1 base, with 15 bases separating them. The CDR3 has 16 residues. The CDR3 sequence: CASSDISVPSQETQYF. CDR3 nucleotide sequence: TGTGCCAGCAGTGATATCAGCGTCCCTTCCCAAGAGACCCAGTACTTC.

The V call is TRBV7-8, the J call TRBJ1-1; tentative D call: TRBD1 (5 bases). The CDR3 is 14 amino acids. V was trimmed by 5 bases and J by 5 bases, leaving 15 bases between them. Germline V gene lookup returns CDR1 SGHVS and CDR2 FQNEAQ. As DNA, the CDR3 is TGTGCCAGCAGCCCGGACTTGGGGGGAACTGAAGCTTTCTTT. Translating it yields CASSPDLGGTEAFF.

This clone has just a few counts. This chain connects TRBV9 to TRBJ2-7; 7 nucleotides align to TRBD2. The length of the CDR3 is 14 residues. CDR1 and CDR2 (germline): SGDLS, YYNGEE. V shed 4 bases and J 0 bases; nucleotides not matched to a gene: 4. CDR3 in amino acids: CASSTGTISYEQYF. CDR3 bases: TGTGCCAGCAGCACCGGGACTATCTCCTACGAGCAGTACTTC.

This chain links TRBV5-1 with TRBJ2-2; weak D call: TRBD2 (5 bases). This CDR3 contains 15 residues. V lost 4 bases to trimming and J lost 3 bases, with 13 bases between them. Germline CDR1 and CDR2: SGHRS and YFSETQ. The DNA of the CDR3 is TGCGCCAGCAGCACAACCGGGGTGGACACCGGGGAGCTGTTTTTT. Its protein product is CASSTTGVDTGELFF.